This paragraph covers one TCR beta chain sequence. The target antigen is unknown. These data belong to a study of cytomegalovirus exposure and HLA in healthy donors. Study-level points and caveats: Reported performance of the classifier showed diagnosis of cytomegalovirus status with high specificity and sensitivity. Most TCR beta V segments were productive about 87% or about 30% of the time in an earlier analysis. A later analysis reportedly identified an Asian-associated ancestry cluster as carrying fewer N-insertions than the approximately 670-donor mean.

PCR employed 60 Vbeta and 13 Jbeta primers. Sequenced by immunoSEQ multiplex PCR; TCRdb stores in-frame clones only, minus some. The table includes some 160,000 clones, around 80% detected once. CDR1 is MNHEY and CDR2 is SVGAGI in the germline V gene. V lost 5 bases, J lost 6 bases, and 3 bases stayed unmatched. The CDR3 consists of 14 residues. Each of the donors was a healthy bone marrow donor. The TCR sequence derives from a woman younger than 30 in good health and CMV-seronegative. The chain combines TRBV6-5 with TRBJ2-2; TRBD1 matches at 10 bases. What was sequenced was PBMCs. In DNA form, the CDR3 reads TGTGCCAGCAGTAGACAGGGGGCCCCCGGGGAGCTGTTTTTT. It is translated as CASSRQGAPGELFF.